The sequence of this T cell receptor beta chain was determined in a study of technical replicates of blood from a handful of donors. Sequenced by immunoSEQ multiplex PCR; TCRdb stores in-frame clones only, minus some. The sample lists more than 65,000 clones, roughly 91% occurring once. V shed 3 bases, J shed 4 bases, and the junction held 3 bases outside the gene matches. The CDR3 contains 15 residues. Per the germline V gene, CDR1 is MGHRA and CDR2 is YSYEKL. The sequencing sample was made of T cells isolated from PBMCs. This receptor was taken from a human donor in good health. The chain is built from TRBV4-1 and TRBJ2-1, with 10 bases matching TRBD2. The CDR3 is CASSQTSGPYNEQFF. The CDR3 DNA is TGCGCCAGCAGCCAGACTAGCGGGCCTTACAATGAGCAGTTCTTC.